This T cell receptor (beta chain) comes out of a study of blood T cell repertoires in COVID-19. At the level of the study: Acute and convalescent COVID-19 specimens originated in the United States, Italy and Spain.

Seattle enrolled patients during active infection and tracked them longitudinally. Authors' data handling: Estimation of nucleated cell counts relied on the amplification of reference gene primers. Using immunoSEQ multiplex PCR, the repertoire was profiled, and TCRdb retains in-frame clones only, with some absent. The DNA gave D and trimming, while V, J and clone size come from that table. Found here are about 180,000 clones, more than 75% of them singletons; the top ten hold under 15%. The V and J ends lost 4 bases and 2 bases respectively, with 9 bases between them. Germline lookup yields CDR1 GTSNPN and CDR2 SVGIG (reference sequence). This CDR3 contains 13 residues.

Source material: peripheral blood. The receptor was isolated from a woman aged 70-85 years with COVID-19, enrolled during active disease. The V and J genes are TRBV30 and TRBJ1-5; a possible D gene is TRBD1 (5 bases). The CDR3, as DNA: TGTGCCTGGACTGGGGGGGGCAATCAGCCCCAGCATTTT. It codes for CAWTGGGNQPQHF. Looking up the rest from reference TRBV30 and TRBJ1-5 gives the full variable domain: SQTIHQWPATLVQPVGSPLSLECTVEGTSNPNLYWYRQAAGRGLQLLFYSVGIGQISSEVPQNLSASRPQDRQFILSSKKLLLSDSGFYLCAWTGGGNQPQHFGDGTRLSIL.